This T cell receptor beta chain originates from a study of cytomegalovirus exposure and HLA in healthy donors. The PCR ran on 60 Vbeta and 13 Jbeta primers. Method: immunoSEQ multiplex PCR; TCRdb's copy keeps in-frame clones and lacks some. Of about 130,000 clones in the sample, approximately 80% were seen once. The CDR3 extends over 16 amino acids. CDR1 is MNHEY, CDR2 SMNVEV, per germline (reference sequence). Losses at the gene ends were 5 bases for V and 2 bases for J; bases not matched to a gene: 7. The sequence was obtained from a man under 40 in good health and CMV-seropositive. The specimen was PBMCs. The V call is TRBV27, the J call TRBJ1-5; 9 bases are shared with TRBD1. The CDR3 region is CASSPRDRAGNQPQHF. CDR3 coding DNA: TGTGCCAGCAGTCCGCGGGACAGGGCTGGCAATCAGCCCCAGCATTTT.